This T cell receptor (beta chain) was captured by sequencing in a study of type 1 and type 2 diabetes patients. A few counts support this clonotype. Genomic DNA was the PCR template. A primer set of 30 forward and 13 reverse primers amplified the CDR3. TCRdb re-derived calls from the multiplex PCR reads in MiXCR, one entry per CDR3 protein. Of fewer than 300,000 distinct CDR3 sequences listed, more than 45% are singletons. Germline V lookup: CDR1 LNHNV, CDR2 YYDKDF (reference sequence). V lost 2 bases and J lost 5, with 15 bases in between. This CDR3 comprises 16 residues. The sample consisted of peripheral blood mononuclear cells (PBMCs). The receptor's source is a man aged 18 to 29 with type 2 diabetes. This sequence joins TRBV15 and TRBJ1-4; maybe TRBD1 (6 bases). CDR3 bases: TGTGCCACCAGCAGATCCCTGACAGGTGGGAATGAAAAACTGTTTTTT. It translates to CATSRSLTGGNEKLFF. Filled out from reference TRBV15 and TRBJ1-4, the complete variable domain reads DAMVIQNPRYQVTQFGKPVTLSCSQTLNHNVMYWYQQKSSQAPKLLFHYYDKDFNNEADTPDNFQSRRPNTSFCFLDIRSPGLGDTAMYLCATSRSLTGGNEKLFFGSGTQLSVL.